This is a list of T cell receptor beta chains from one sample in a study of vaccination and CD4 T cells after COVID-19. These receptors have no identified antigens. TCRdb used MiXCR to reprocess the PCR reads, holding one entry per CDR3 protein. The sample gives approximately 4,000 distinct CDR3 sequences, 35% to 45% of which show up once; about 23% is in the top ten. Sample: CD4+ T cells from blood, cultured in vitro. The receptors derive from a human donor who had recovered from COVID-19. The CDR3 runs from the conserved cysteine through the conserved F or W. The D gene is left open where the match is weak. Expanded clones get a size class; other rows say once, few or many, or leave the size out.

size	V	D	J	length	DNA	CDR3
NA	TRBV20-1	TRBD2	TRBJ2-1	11	TGCAGTGCTCCCTGGACTAGCGGGGAGTTCTTC	CSAPWTSGEFF
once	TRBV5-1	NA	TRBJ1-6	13	TGCGCCAGCAGCTTGTCAGGGTACTCACCCCTCCACTTT	CASSLSGYSPLHF
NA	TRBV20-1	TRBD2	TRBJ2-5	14	TGCAGTGCTAGAGATGCCGGGACTAGTGAGACCCAGTACTTC	CSARDAGTSETQYF
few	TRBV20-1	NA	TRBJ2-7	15	TGCAGTGCTAGAGATCGCCGGGACCGATTCTACGAGCAGTACTTC	CSARDRRDRFYEQYF
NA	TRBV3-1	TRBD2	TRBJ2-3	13	TGTGCCAGCAGCCCGCGGGGGAAGACGGCGCAGTATTTT	CASSPRGKTAQYF
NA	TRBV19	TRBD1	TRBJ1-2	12	TGTGCCAGTAGTAGCAGGGGGTATGGCTACACCTTC	CASSSRGYGYTF
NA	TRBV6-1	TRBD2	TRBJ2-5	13	TGTGCCAGCAGGCTAGCGGGGCAAGAGACCCAGTACTTC	CASRLAGQETQYF
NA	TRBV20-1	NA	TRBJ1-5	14	TGCAGTGCTAGAGTGGGAGGGGGCAATCAGCCCCAGCATTTT	CSARVGGGNQPQHF
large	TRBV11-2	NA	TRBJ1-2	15	TGTGCCAGCAGCCCTCGGACACAAAACTACTATGGCTACACCTTC	CASSPRTQNYYGYTF
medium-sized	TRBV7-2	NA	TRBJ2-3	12	TGTGCCAGCAGCTTAAACGCAGATACGCAGTATTTT	CASSLNADTQYF
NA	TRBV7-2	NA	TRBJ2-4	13	TGTGCCAGCAGCGCACAACGCCGGAACATTCAGTACTTC	CASSAQRRNIQYF
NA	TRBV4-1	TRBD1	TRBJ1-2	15	TGCGCCAGCAGCCAAACCGGGACAGGGGGTCGGGGCTACACCTTC	CASSQTGTGGRGYTF
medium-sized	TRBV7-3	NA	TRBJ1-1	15	TGTGCCAGCAGTCAGATTTATGGGGTTCGTGGTGAAGCTTTCTTT	CASSQIYGVRGEAFF
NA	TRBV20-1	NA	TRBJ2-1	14	TGCAGTGCTAGGGAAGGCTCGGTGCGCGATGAGCAGTTCTTC	CSAREGSVRDEQFF
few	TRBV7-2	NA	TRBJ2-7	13	TGTGCCAGCAGCTTAATCTACCCCTACGAGCAGTACTTC	CASSLIYPYEQYF
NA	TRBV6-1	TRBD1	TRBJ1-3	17	TGTGCCAGCAGTAATCCGGGACAGGGGGCACATGGAAACACCATATATTTT	CASSNPGQGAHGNTIYF
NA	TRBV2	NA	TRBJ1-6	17	TGTGCCAGCAGGCCCCATAGGGCGAGCTCCTATAATTCACCCCTCCACTTT	CASRPHRASSYNSPLHF
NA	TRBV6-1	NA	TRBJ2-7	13	TGTGCCAGCAGATCGGGGGGACAGTACGAGCAGTACTTC	CASRSGGQYEQYF
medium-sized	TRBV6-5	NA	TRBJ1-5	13	TGTGCCAGCAGTTACTCGGCCGCTCAGCCCCAGCATTTT	CASSYSAAQPQHF
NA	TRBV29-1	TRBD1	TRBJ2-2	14	TGCAGCGTAGGGACAGGGGACGGCGCCGGGGAGCTGTTTTTT	CSVGTGDGAGELFF
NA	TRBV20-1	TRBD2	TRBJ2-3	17	TGCAGTGCTAGAGATGTCGGGTCTGGAAGGGGCGGGGGTACGCAGTATTTT	CSARDVGSGRGGGTQYF
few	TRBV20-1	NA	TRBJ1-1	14	TGCAGTGCTAGTCCGGGGGGCGCTTTTGTTGGTGCTTTCTTT	CSASPGGAFVGAFF
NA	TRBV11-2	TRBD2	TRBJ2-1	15	TGTGCCAGCAGCTCCTTAGCGGGAGGGGACAATGAGCAGTTCTTC	CASSSLAGGDNEQFF
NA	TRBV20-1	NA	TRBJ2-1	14	TGCAGTGCCCCTGTCGGTTGGTACAACAATGAGCAGTTCTTC	CSAPVGWYNNEQFF
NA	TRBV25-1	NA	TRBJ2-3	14	TGTGCCAGCAGTGGGAGCGGAGGGGGAGATACGCAGTATTTT	CASSGSGGGDTQYF
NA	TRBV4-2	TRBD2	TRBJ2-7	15	TGTGCCAGCAGCCAGCTACTAGCGGGGGGCTACGAGCAGTACTTC	CASSQLLAGGYEQYF
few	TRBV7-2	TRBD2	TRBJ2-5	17	TGTGCCAGCAGCTTATTCCCTAGCGGGAGTTCAGGAGAGACCCAGTACTTC	CASSLFPSGSSGETQYF
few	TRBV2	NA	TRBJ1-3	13	TGTGCCAGCAGTGATAACAGGCCGGGCACCATATATTTT	CASSDNRPGTIYF
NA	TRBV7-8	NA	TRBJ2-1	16	TGTGCCAGCAGCTTAGCCGTGGTCGGGAGCAGGAATGAGCAGTTCTTC	CASSLAVVGSRNEQFF
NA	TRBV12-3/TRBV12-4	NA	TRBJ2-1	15	TGTGCCAGCAGTTGGGCGGGGGCTGCGGCCAATGAGCAGTTCTTC	CASSWAGAAANEQFF
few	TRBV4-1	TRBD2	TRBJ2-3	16	TGCGCCAGCAGCCACCGACTAGCGGGGTTGTTGGATACGCAGTATTTT	CASSHRLAGLLDTQYF
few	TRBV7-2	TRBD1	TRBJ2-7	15	TGTGCCAGCAGCTCGGGCCCGGGACAGGGCGATGAGCAGTACTTC	CASSSGPGQGDEQYF
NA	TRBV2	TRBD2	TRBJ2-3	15	TGTGCCAGCAGACCCGGGACTGGGAGGGCAGATACGCAGTATTTT	CASRPGTGRADTQYF
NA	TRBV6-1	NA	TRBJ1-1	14	TGTGCCAGCAATACCGGGACCAGGAGCACTGAAGCTTTCTTT	CASNTGTRSTEAFF
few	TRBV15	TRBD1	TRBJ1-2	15	TGTGCCACCAGCTTCCGGGACAGGGTTAATGTTGGCTACACCTTC	CATSFRDRVNVGYTF
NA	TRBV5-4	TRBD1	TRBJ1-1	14	TGTGCCAGCAGCCCCCGACAGGGTCGCACTGAAGCTTTCTTT	CASSPRQGRTEAFF
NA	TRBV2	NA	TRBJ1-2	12	TGTGCCAGCAGTGTGACGTCCTATGGCTACACCTTC	CASSVTSYGYTF
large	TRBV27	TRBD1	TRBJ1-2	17	TGTGCCAGCAGTTCATCGGGACAGGGGGAAAGGGGCTATGGCTACACCTTC	CASSSSGQGERGYGYTF
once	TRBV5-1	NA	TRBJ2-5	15	TGCGCCAGCAGCTTTTCCGGCCCCCGGGTGGAGACCCAGTACTTC	CASSFSGPRVETQYF
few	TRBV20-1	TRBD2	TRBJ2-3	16	TGCAGTGCTAGGGATAGACTAGCGGGGGGGACAGATACGCAGTATTTT	CSARDRLAGGTDTQYF
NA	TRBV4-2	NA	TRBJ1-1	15	TGTGCCAGCAGCTCGAGAGGACCCGCCGCGGCTGAAGCTTTCTTT	CASSSRGPAAAEAFF
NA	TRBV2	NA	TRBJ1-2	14	TGTGCCAGCCTTCCGGACAGATCTAACTATGGCTACACCTTC	CASLPDRSNYGYTF
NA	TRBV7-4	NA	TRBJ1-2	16	TGTGCCAGCAGCGTAGGATTCGGCTTCCTAGGCTATGGCTACACCTTC	CASSVGFGFLGYGYTF
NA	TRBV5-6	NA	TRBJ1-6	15	TGTGCCAGCAGCTTGGGGTTGGACCCTTATTCACCCCTCCACTTT	CASSLGLDPYSPLHF
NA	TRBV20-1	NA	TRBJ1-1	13	TGCAGTGCTAGAGAGGACTTCCACACTGAAGCTTTCTTT	CSAREDFHTEAFF
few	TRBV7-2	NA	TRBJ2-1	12	TGTGCCAGCAGCTTTTCTGTGGGTGAGCAGTTCTTC	CASSFSVGEQFF